This T cell receptor beta chain was documented in a study of blood T cell repertoires in COVID-19 (dated by TCRdb to about 2020). Background on the whole study: Samples covering the acute and convalescent phases of COVID-19 were provided by collaborators in the United States, Italy and Spain. Nearly every sample came with metadata listing a de-identified subject ID, COVID-19 status, age in years and sex. The repertoires were released in a freely available public database intended as a resource for research on the immune response to SARS-CoV-2. The samples were drawn from two sources: the first 160 participants of the ongoing ImmuneRACE study, and 1,000 to 1,500 subjects contributed by 6 global collaborators. The material from the prospective study consisted of cDNA or gDNA derived from T cells, B-cell-depleted T cells, or PBMCs. Where HLA class I and class II types were available, the types were taken from metadata supplied by the sample provider, not from assay-based typing. Subjects who had been exposed to COVID-19, were actively infected with it, or had recovered from it provided the deeply sampled blood TCRbeta repertoires that made up the dataset.

TCRbeta CDR3 regions were amplified from genomic DNA using the immunoSEQ Assay, a bias-controlled multiplex PCR. The authors' pipeline ran thus. The number of nucleated cells in each sample was estimated from the amplification of reference gene primers within the assay. To quantify the absolute abundance of each unique TCRbeta CDR3 rearrangement, sequence reads were collapsed and filtered. For each sample, productive Simpson clonality was calculated by taking the square root of Simpson's diversity index across productive rearrangements. TCRdb mirrors the immuneACCESS table, restricted to in-frame sequences. Some clones are absent from its copies; in checked studies, under half trace to an unresolved V gene, and the reason for the others is unknown. V and J calls and clone size are given by that table; D and trimming were obtained from the DNA. In all, the sample holds about 130,000 clones, and approximately 81% of those were seen once. Of the sample, roughly 5.5% is held by the ten largest clones.

Points on this clone: Its antigen is still unknown. Base qualities are not at hand, and no much larger clone is one base apart.

Collaborating institutions collected whole blood in K2EDTA tubes following their own protocols. For TCRbeta analysis, collaborators shipped samples as frozen whole blood, isolated PBMCs, or DNA extracted from either of those sample types. Counted from cysteine to phenylalanine, this CDR3 has 13 amino acids. Only CDR3 DNA remains: 39 bases, in frame from the first base. At the junction V is shortened by 5 bases and J by 4 bases, with 11 bases in between. The study at large found these results: The amount of clinical and demographic metadata varied by source and participant and was provided uncurated.

Here the chain combines TRBV12-3 or TRBV12-4 and TRBJ1-2; no D gene call is confident. Sequencing input: peripheral blood. The TCR originated in a man aged 60 to 69 with acute or convalescent COVID-19. The CDR3 region: CASSSQVSYGYTF. The bases read TGTGCCAGCAGTAGTCAGGTGTCCTATGGCTACACCTTC.